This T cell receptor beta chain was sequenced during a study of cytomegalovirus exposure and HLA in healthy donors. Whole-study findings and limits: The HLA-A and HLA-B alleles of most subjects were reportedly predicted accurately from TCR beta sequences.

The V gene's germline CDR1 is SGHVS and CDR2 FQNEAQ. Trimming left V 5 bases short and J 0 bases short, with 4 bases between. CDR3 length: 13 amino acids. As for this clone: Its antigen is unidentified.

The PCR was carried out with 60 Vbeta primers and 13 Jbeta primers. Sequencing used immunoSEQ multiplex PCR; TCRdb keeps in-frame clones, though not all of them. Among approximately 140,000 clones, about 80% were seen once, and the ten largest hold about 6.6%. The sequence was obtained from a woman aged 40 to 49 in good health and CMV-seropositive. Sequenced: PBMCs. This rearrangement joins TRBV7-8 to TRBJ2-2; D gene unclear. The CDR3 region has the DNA TGTGCCAGCAGCACAACGAACACCGGGGAGCTGTTTTTT. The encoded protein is CASSTTNTGELFF. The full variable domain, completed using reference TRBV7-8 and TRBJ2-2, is GAGVSQSPRYKVAKRGQDVALRCDPISGHVSLFWYQQALGQGPEFLTYFQNEAQLDKSGLPSDRFFAERPEGSVSTLKIQRTQQEDSAVYLCASSTTNTGELFFGEGSRLTVL.